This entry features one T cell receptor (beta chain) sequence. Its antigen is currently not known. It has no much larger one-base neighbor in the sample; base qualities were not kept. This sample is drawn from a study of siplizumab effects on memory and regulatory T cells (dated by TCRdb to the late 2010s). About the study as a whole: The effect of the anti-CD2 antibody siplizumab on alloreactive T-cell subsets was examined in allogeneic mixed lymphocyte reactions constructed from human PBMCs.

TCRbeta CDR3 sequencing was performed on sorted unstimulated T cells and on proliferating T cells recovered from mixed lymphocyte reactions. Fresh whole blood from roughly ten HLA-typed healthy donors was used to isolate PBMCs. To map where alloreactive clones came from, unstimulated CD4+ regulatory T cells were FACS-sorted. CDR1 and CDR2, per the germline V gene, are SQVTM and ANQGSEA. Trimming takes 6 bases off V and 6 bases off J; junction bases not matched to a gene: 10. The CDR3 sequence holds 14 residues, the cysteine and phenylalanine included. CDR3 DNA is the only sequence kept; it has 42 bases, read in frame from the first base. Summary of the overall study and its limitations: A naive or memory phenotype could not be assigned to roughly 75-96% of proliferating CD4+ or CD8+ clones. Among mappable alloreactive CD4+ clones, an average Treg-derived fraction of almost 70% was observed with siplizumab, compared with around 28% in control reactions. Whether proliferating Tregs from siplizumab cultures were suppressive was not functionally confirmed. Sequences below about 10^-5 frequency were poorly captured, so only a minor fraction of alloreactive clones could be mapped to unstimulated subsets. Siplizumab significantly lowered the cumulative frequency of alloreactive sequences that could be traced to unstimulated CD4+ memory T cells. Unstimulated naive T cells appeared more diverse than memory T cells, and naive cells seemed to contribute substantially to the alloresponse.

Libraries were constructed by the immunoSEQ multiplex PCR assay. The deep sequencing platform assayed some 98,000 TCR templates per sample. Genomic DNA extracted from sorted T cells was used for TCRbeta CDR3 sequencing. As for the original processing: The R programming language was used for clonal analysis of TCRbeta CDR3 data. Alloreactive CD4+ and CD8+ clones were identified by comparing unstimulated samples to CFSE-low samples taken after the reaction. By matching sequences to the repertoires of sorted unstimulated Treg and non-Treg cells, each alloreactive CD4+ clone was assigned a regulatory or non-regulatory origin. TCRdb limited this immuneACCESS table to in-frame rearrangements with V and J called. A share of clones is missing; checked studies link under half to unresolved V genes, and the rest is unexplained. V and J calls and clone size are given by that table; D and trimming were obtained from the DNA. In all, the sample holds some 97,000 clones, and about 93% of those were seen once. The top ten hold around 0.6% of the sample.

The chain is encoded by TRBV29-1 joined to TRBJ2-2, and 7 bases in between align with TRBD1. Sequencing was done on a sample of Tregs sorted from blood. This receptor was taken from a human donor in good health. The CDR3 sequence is CSVAGTAYSGELFF. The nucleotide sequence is TGCAGCGTCGCCGGGACAGCTTACTCCGGGGAGCTGTTTTTT.